The 26 T cell receptor beta chains below were found in one sample sequenced in a study of blood T cell repertoires in COVID-19. Clones were read by immunoSEQ multiplex PCR, and TCRdb kept only the in-frame ones, dropping some. The table includes roughly 190,000 clones, roughly 84% detected once. Sequencing was performed on PBMCs or T cells enriched from blood (not recorded which). The receptors here all came from a woman between 25 and 40 years old who had recovered from COVID-19.

V usage is TRBV7-6 and J usage is TRBJ2-3, with 14 bases matching TRBD2. J lost 2 bases, V lost 5 bases, and 6 bases had no gene match. The CDR3 extends over 17 amino acids. Germline V gene data show CDR1 as SGHVS and CDR2 as FNYEAQ. CDR3 nucleotides: TGTGCCAGCAGCCGGACGGGACTAGCGGGAGACACAGATACGCAGTATTTT. It codes for CASSRTGLAGDTDTQYF.

The V call is TRBV11-3, the J call TRBJ1-2; 10 bases line up with TRBD1. Germline CDR1 is SGHNT and CDR2 is YENEEA. Trimming removed 5 bases from V and 1 base from J; junction bases left unmatched: 13. The CDR3 contains 18 residues. The CDR3 loop reads CASSNGRARDRGNYGYTF. The CDR3 nucleotides read TGTGCCAGCAGCAATGGAAGGGCCCGGGACAGGGGTAACTATGGCTACACCTTC.

V gene TRBV11-2 combines with J gene TRBJ2-3; TRBD2 is a possible D gene (5 bases). CDR1 is SGHAT, CDR2 FQNNGV, per germline. The ends were cut back, 6 bases at V and 2 bases at J, with 15 bases in the middle. The CDR3 is 15 residues long. This CDR3 reads CASSPYGVYTDTQYF. The CDR3 coding sequence is TGTGCCAGCAGTCCTTACGGGGTATACACAGATACGCAGTATTTT. Full variable domain (missing parts from reference TRBV11-2 and TRBJ2-3): EAGVAQSPRYKIIEKRQSVAFWCNPISGHATLYWYQQILGQGPKLLIQFQNNGVVDDSQLPKDRFSAERLKGVDSTLKIQPAKLEDSAVYLCASSPYGVYTDTQYFGPGTRLTVL.

This clone was seen only a few times. This chain joins TRBV18 and TRBJ1-2; TRBD1 matches 7 bases. V gave up 6 bases and J gave up 5 bases; unmatched junction bases: 15. Germline V gene sequence: CDR1 KGHSH, CDR2 LQKENI. The CDR3 is 16 amino acids. The CDR3 is CASSRDSLEEVYGYTF. The CDR3 DNA is TGTGCCAGCTCTAGGGACAGCCTGGAGGAGGTTTATGGCTACACCTTC.

The V call is TRBV28, the J call TRBJ2-7; 7 bases line up with TRBD1. The CDR3 spans 18 residues. Unmatched junction bases numbered 20, after V lost 7 bases and J lost 2 bases. Germline V gene sequence: CDR1 MDHEN, CDR2 SYDVKM. The CDR3 DNA reads TGTGCCAGCATGAAAGGGACAGACCTCCTCCAACTCCCCTACGAGCAGTACTTC. It codes for CASMKGTDLLQLPYEQYF.

The table lists this clone with a few counts. This chain joins TRBV18 and TRBJ2-1, with 9 positions matching TRBD2. The CDR3 has 17 residues. The junction had 15 bases not matched to a gene; V was cut back by 4 bases and J by 8 bases. CDR1 is KGHSH and CDR2 is LQKENI in the germline V gene. The CDR3 loop is CASSLFAGLAEKDEQFF. DNA for the CDR3: TGTGCCAGCTCACTCTTTGCGGGACTAGCCGAGAAGGATGAGCAGTTCTTC.

This chain connects TRBV28 to TRBJ2-7; 7 bases are a match to TRBD2. This CDR3 is 15 amino acids long. The junction had 15 bases not matched to a gene; V was cut back by 8 bases and J by 5 bases. Germline-derived CDR1 and CDR2 are MDHEN and SYDVKM. The CDR3 nucleotides are TGTGCCAGCGCCCAGTTTCGGGGGAGGGCCGACGAGCAGTACTTC. Residues: CASAQFRGRADEQYF.

The rearrangement joins TRBV30 to TRBJ1-6; tentative D call: TRBD1 (6 bases). The CDR3 runs 14 residues. V was clipped by 3 bases and J by 10 bases, with 16 bases between them. From germline, CDR1 is GTSNPN and CDR2 SVGIG (reference sequence). CDR3: CAWSPTGKSSPLHF. The CDR3 coding sequence is TGTGCCTGGAGCCCTACAGGGAAGTCCTCACCCCTCCACTTT.

The chain has TRBV12-3 or TRBV12-4 and TRBJ1-2, with D uncertain. The CDR3 spans 12 residues. V gave up 6 bases and J gave up 8 bases, with 13 bases separating them. The CDR3 protein is CASSLELRGYTF. Here the CDR3 DNA reads TGTGCCAGCAGCCTAGAGCTCCGGGGCTACACCTTC.

In DNA, the CDR3 is TGTGCCAGCAGTCCAATTAGGACAGGAAGGAGCACCGGGGAGCTGTTTTTT. Translated, it gives CASSPIRTGRSTGELFF. The J gene is TRBJ2-2, the V gene TRBV28; the match to TRBD1 covers 7 bases. V dropped 5 bases and J dropped 4; count of bases not matched to a gene: 13. The CDR3 extends over 17 amino acids. CDR1 is MDHEN, CDR2 SYDVKM, per germline.

The chain couples TRBV6-1 to TRBJ2-6; possible D gene TRBD2, 5 bases. V lost 1 base to trimming and J lost 0 bases, with 13 bases between them. The germline V gene has CDR1 MNHNS and CDR2 SASEGT. This CDR3 is built from 18 residues. The CDR3 here is CASSEEGLGNSGANVLTF. In nucleotides, the CDR3 is TGTGCCAGCAGTGAAGAGGGTCTCGGGAACTCTGGGGCCAACGTCCTGACTTTC.

Comments on this clone: This same CDR3 is encoded by further DNA sequences in the sample. The chain recombines TRBV18 with TRBJ2-2; no firm D call. Trimming left V 2 bases short and J 5 bases short, with 6 bases between. Germline V gene sequence: CDR1 KGHSH, CDR2 LQKENI. The CDR3 is 13 amino acids. The CDR3 reads CASSPAVTGELFF. In DNA form, the CDR3 reads TGTGCCAGCTCACCAGCAGTTACCGGGGAGCTGTTTTTT.

V is TRBV6-5 and J is TRBJ1-6, with D tentatively TRBD1 (5 bases). Looked up from germline, CDR1 is MNHEY and CDR2 is SVGAGI. This CDR3 region has 14 residues. Trimming took 7 bases from V and 8 from J, leaving 15 bases between them. The CDR3: CASTPGDSYSPLHF. The CDR3 nucleotides are TGTGCCAGCACCCCGGGGGACTCTTATTCACCCCTCCACTTT.

This clone has a handful of counts. The chain couples TRBV7-9 to TRBJ1-4, with a possible D match to TRBD1 (5 bases). Per the germline V gene, CDR1 is SEHNR and CDR2 is FQNEAQ (reference sequence). V was clipped by 5 bases and J by 0 bases, with 7 bases between them. The CDR3 length is 14 residues. CDR3 residues: CASSRGATNEKLFF. The CDR3 DNA follows: TGTGCCAGCAGCAGGGGCGCAACTAATGAAAAACTGTTTTTT.

This chain uses TRBV10-2 with TRBJ2-7; no clear D. Trimming shortened V by 1 base and J by 3 bases, and 7 bases separated the two germline ends. The CDR3 contains 13 residues. Per the germline V gene, CDR1 is WSHSY and CDR2 is SAAADI. CDR3 sequence: CASSEYWSYEQYV. CDR3 in DNA: TGCGCCAGCAGTGAGTATTGGAGCTACGAGCAGTACGTC.

The CDR3 DNA is TGTGCCAGCAGCTTATCAGGGGGGAAAGAGCCCCAGCATTTT. It is translated as CASSLSGGKEPQHF. The chain has TRBV7-2 and TRBJ1-5, with 7 bases matching TRBD1. The CDR3 spans 14 residues. CDR1 and CDR2 (germline): SGHTA, FQGNSA. After removal of 2 bases from V and 8 bases from J, the junction contained 6 bases not matched to a gene.

A word on this clone: At the DNA level, this CDR3 is encoded by other sequences in the same sample as well. The chain joins TRBV24-1 to TRBJ1-2; D gene unclear. The V end lost 2 bases, the J end lost 4 bases, and 4 bases lay between the germline ends. This CDR3 is 12 amino acids long. Germline lookup yields CDR1 KGHDR and CDR2 SFDVKD. The CDR3 bases are TGTGCCACCAGTGATTCGGGCTATGGCTACACCTTC. Its protein is CATSDSGYGYTF.

The chain has TRBV10-1 and TRBJ2-3; TRBD2 aligns across 12 bases. CDR1 and CDR2 from the germline V gene are WNHNN and SYGVQD (reference sequence). Losses at the gene ends were 2 bases for V and 5 bases for J; bases not matched to a gene: 5. The CDR3 totals 16 residues. This CDR3 reads CASSEASGGAVDTQYF. The CDR3 nucleotides read TGCGCCAGCAGTGAGGCTAGCGGGGGGGCCGTAGATACGCAGTATTTT.

This chain links TRBV18 with TRBJ2-5, with 7 bases matching TRBD1. CDR3 size: 13 residues. CDR1 is KGHSH, CDR2 LQKENI, per germline. V lost 5 bases to trimming and J lost 5 bases; unmatched junction nucleotides: 5. CDR3 sequence reads: CASSTDRAETQYF. DNA for the CDR3: TGTGCCAGCTCAACCGACAGGGCGGAGACCCAGTACTTC.

The CDR3, as DNA: TGCAGTGCTAGTTCCGGGGCTAATGAAAAACTGTTTTTT. This encodes CSASSGANEKLFF. The chain is built from TRBV20-1 and TRBJ1-4; no reliable D call. The V gene's germline CDR1 is DFQATT and CDR2 SNEGSKA (reference sequence). The CDR3 covers 13 residues. Trimming cost V 3 bases and J 3 bases, with 8 bases left between them.

The genes are TRBV19 and TRBJ1-6; no clear D gene. The germline V gene has CDR1 LNHDA and CDR2 SQIVND (reference sequence). V was clipped by 6 bases and J by 9 bases, with 9 bases between them. This CDR3 contains 12 residues. CDR3 amino acids: CASRIGSSPLHF. In DNA form, the CDR3 reads TGTGCCAGTAGAATCGGGAGTTCACCCCTCCACTTT.

V and J are TRBV4-1 and TRBJ2-2, with D perhaps TRBD1 (5 bases). Trimming pared 0 bases from V and 4 bases from J, leaving 6 bases between. CDR1 and CDR2 (germline): MGHRA, YSYEKL. This CDR3 contains 14 residues. CDR3 amino acids: CASSQDQGTGELFF. The CDR3 region has the DNA TGCGCCAGCAGCCAAGATCAGGGCACCGGGGAGCTGTTTTTT.

The rearrangement uses TRBV10-3 and TRBJ2-2, with 8 bases fitting TRBD1. V shed 2 bases, J shed 1 base, and the junction held 3 bases outside the gene matches. CDR1 is ENHRY and CDR2 is SYGVKD in the germline V gene. This CDR3 spans 16 amino acids. CDR3 sequence: CAISEDRGRNTGELFF. DNA of the CDR3: TGTGCCATCAGTGAGGACAGGGGAAGGAACACCGGGGAGCTGTTTTTT.

This clone has a handful of counts. V gene TRBV30 combines with J gene TRBJ1-6; D gene ambiguous. The CDR3 extends over 15 amino acids. The germline V gene encodes CDR1 GTSNPN and CDR2 SVGIG (reference sequence). Trimming removed 7 bases from V and 1 base from J, with 14 bases in between. The CDR3 DNA follows: TGTGCCTCCAAGATCGGTGTTTCCTATAATTCACCCCTCCACTTT. Translated: CASKIGVSYNSPLHF.

This clone appeared a single time. The chain links TRBV7-9 to TRBJ1-6; 8 bases align to TRBD1. CDR1 and CDR2 (germline): SEHNR, FQNEAQ (reference sequence). The CDR3 runs to 16 residues. The trim removed 1 base at V and 7 bases at J, leaving 6 bases unmatched. CDR3 amino acids: CASSLGLQGGNSPLHF. In nucleotides, the CDR3 is TGTGCCAGCAGCTTAGGACTACAGGGGGGGAATTCACCCCTCCACTTT.

The rearrangement joins TRBV11-2 to TRBJ2-5, with 7 bases identical to TRBD2. The CDR3 totals 15 residues. Germline trimming cut 5 bases from V and 4 bases from J; bases unmatched to any gene: 10. Germline CDR1 SGHAT, CDR2 FQNNGV. The CDR3 coding sequence is TGTGCCAGCAGCCCCCGGTGGGAGGGCGGAGAGACCCAGTACTTC. It codes for CASSPRWEGGETQYF.